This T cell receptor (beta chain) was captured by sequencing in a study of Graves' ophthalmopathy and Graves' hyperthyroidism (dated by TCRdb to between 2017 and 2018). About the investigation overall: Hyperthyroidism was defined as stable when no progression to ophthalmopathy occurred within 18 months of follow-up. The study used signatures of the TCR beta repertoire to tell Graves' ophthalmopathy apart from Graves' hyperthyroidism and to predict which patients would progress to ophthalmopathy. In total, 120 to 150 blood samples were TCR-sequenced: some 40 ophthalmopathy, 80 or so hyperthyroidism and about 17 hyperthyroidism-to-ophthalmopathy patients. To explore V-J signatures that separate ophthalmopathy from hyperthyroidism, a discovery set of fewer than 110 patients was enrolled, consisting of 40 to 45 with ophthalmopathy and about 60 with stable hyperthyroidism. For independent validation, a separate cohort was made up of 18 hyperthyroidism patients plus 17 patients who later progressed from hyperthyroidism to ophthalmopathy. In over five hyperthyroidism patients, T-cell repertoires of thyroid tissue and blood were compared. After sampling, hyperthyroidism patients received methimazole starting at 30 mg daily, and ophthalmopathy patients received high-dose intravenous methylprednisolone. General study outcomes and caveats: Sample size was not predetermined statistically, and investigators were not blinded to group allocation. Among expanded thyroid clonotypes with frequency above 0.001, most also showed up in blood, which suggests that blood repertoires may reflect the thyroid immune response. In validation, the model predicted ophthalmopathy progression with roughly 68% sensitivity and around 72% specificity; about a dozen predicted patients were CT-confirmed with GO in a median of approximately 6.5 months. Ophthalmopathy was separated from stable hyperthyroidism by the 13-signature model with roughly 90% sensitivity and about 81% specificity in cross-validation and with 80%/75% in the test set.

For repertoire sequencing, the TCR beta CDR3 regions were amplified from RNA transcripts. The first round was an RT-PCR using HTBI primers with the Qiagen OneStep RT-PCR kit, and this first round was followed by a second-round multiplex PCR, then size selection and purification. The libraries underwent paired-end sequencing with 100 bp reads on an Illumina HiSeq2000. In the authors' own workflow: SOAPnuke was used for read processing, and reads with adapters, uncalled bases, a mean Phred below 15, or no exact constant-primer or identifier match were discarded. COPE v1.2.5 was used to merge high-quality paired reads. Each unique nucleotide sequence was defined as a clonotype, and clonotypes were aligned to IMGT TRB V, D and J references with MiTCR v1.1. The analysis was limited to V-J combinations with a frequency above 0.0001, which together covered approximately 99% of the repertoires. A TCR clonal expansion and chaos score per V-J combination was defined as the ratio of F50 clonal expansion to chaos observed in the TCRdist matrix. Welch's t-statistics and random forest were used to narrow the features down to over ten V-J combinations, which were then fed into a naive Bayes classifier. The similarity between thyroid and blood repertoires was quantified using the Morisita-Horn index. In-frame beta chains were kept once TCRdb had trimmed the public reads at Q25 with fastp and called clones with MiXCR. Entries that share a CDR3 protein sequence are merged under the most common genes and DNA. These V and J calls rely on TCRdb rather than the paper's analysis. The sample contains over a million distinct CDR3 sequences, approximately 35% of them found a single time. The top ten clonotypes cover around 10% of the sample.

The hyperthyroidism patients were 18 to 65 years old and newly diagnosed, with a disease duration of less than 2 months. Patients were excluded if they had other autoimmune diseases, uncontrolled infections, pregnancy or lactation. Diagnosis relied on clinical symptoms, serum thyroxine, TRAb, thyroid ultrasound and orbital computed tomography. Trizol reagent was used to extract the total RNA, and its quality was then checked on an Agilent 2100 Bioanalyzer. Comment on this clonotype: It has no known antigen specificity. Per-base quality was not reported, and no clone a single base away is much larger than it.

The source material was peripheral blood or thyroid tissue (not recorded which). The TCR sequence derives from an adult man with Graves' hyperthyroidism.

The CDR3 loop reads CASSQAHAWASVSEQYF. At the DNA level, the sequence is TGTGCCAGCAGCCAAGCCCACGCCTGGGCTAGCGTAAGCGAGCAGTACTTC. The rearrangement joined TRBV14 to TRBJ2-7; the D segment could be TRBD2, given 6 matching bases. The CDR3 numbers 17 residues from cysteine through phenylalanine. This entry keeps only the CDR3 DNA: 51 bases, framed from base 1. From the germline V gene, CDR1 is SGHDN and CDR2 is FVKESK. Deletion took 1 base off V and 6 bases off J, with a span of 22 bases between the germline ends.